This T cell receptor (beta chain) was recorded in a study of T cell responses to AZD1222 COVID-19 vaccine (dated by TCRdb to 2020 to 2022). At the level of the whole study: A total of approximately 230 trial participants underwent TCR sequencing, of whom 207 received two doses of AZD1222 and 26 received two doses of the MenACWY control vaccine. Trial participants were enrolled by age into 18-55, 56-69 and 70-plus year subgroups, with around 150, 28 and 57 TCR-sequenced participants respectively.

The sample's time point label, in plain terms: about 28 days (+/-7) after the second vaccine dose. This specimen's treatment or condition label, interpreted: meningococcal conjugate vaccine given as trial control. The vaccinee samples were drawn from two UK trials, COV001 and COV002, one of which was a single-blind randomized controlled phase 2/3 trial testing AZD1222 (ChAdOx1 nCoV-19) in healthy adults. For TCRbeta chain sequencing, PBMC samples were collected from trial participants at day 0 and at day 28 after the second dose. The CDR3 runs 13 residues from the cysteine to the phenylalanine. The kept DNA is CDR3 alone, 39 bases in frame from the first base. Per the germline V gene, SNHLY is the CDR1 and FYNNEI is the CDR2. Trimming costs V 6 bases and J 14 bases, and their ends lie 17 bases apart. The CDR3 regions of human TCRbeta chains were analyzed by immunosequencing. Under the source paper's analysis protocol: Repertoire TCRs were matched against a reference library of SARS-CoV-2-specific TCRs generated with the MIRA antigen-specificity platform. Breadth was defined as the fraction of unique TCRs that were SARS-CoV-2-associated, and depth was defined as the fraction of total T cells that were SARS-CoV-2-associated. Each spike-specific TCR was assigned to its reactive spike region and to a CD4 or CD8 class using the MIRA data. Log10-transformed breadth and depth values were compared by one-way ANOVA with Sidak's multiple comparisons tests. The immuneACCESS repertoire file appears here via TCRdb, limited to in-frame rearrangements. These files lack a portion of the clones; in checked studies, under half of the deficit traces to unresolved V genes, and the cause of the others is not known. V, J and clone size were drawn from that table, and D and trimming were deduced from the DNA. The sample table contains about 140,000 clones; only one count was recorded for over 75% of them. 5.4% of the sample belongs to the ten largest clones.

What the work shows at the level of the full study, not this receptor alone: Vaccine-associated CD4 TCRs spanned the whole spike protein, with dominant responses in regions 160-218 and 743-854. Epitopes outside the regions mutated in the B.1.351 and B.1.1.7 variants were reportedly recognized by nearly half of the unique spike-specific TCRs. Spike-specific TCR breadth and depth rose significantly after two AZD1222 doses compared with day 0 and with MenACWY recipients. Participants were mostly white British and included more females than males, and it was suggested by the authors that clonal diversity may have been underestimated. In the small 56-69-year group, the increase in depth fell short of significance, most likely because of low power. Conclusions about previously exposed vaccinees are limited because only five to seven AZD1222 recipients were SARS-CoV-2 seropositive at baseline. No day 14 peak-response samples were available, so repertoires were characterized only after the peak T cell response.

Of note for this clone: No cognate antigen has been identified for it. Base qualities are not provided; no much larger clone lies one nucleotide away.

The chain links TRBV2 with TRBJ1-6; no D gene is confidently identified. The clonotype comes from an adult who received the MenACWY meningococcal vaccine as a control. Here the sequenced sample was peripheral blood, taken 28 days after the second dose of the MenACWY control vaccine. For the CDR3, the sequence is CASSSEQHFTLHF. The nucleotide sequence is given as TGTGCCAGCAGCTCGGAACAGCATTTCACCCTCCACTTT.